Listed below are T cell receptor beta chains from one sample, sequenced in a study of T cells expressing NK-cell markers. After re-calling the 5' RACE reads, TCRdb lists one entry per CDR3 protein, DNA absent. The table for this sample gives about 150,000 distinct CDR3 sequences. The sample taken for sequencing was blood T cells: a sorted CD56 or NKG2C T cell subset, CD4+ or CD8+ T cells, or bulk PBMC T cells (not recorded which). The receptors derive from a woman in her 50s in good health. Each CDR3 is given with its conserved first and last residue.

V	J	CDR3
TRBV5-5	TRBJ2-1	CASSLSSGSYEQFF
TRBV15	TRBJ2-1	CATSRAGTGWDNEQFF
TRBV6-5	TRBJ2-2	CASSYSYQRATNTGELFF
TRBV4-1	TRBJ2-5	CASSQEWVDRGQETQYF
TRBV11-1	TRBJ2-2	CASSLAVTGVGDTGELFF
TRBV5-1	TRBJ2-4	CASSPGGDKNIQYF
TRBV20-1	TRBJ2-1	CSARAPGNDNEQFF
TRBV3-1	TRBJ1-1	CASNTGLGTEAFF
TRBV27	TRBJ1-1	CASSLSPSPFDSGTEAFF
TRBV12-3/TRBV12-4	TRBJ2-1	CASSSLAGGDEQFF
TRBV6-5	TRBJ1-5	CASSYSKGQGAYSNQPQHF
TRBV3-1	TRBJ2-3	CASSLTLSTDTQYF
TRBV5-1	TRBJ2-7	CASKGSGYEQYF
TRBV4-2	TRBJ2-3	CASSPYLGDTQYF
TRBV4-2	TRBJ2-1	CASSQGLADSYNEQFF
TRBV29-1	TRBJ1-2	CSVEGSFYGYTF
TRBV12-3/TRBV12-4	TRBJ1-2	CASTPFPGYNYGYTF
TRBV7-8	TRBJ2-1	CASSLASATYNEQFF
TRBV12-3/TRBV12-4	TRBJ2-4	CASSLALAGDIQYF
TRBV2	TRBJ1-5	CASSEGDSNQPQHF
TRBV27	TRBJ1-2	CASSIDAGTGRGYTF
TRBV7-9	TRBJ2-5	CASSSSVLAREGHQETQYF
TRBV4-1	TRBJ2-7	CASSQVQQGNYEQYF
TRBV10-3	TRBJ2-2	CAISESLNTGELFF
TRBV10-1	TRBJ2-1	CARRVQGANEQFF
TRBV7-9	TRBJ2-5	CASNRPLADKETQYF
TRBV6-6	TRBJ2-3	CAILTSIAGFTDTQYF
TRBV12-3/TRBV12-4	TRBJ1-2	CASSISTGSGYTF
TRBV11-3	TRBJ2-3	CASSFGATLDTQYF
TRBV10-3	TRBJ2-1	CAISEPSPGLAGYNEQFF
TRBV29-1	TRBJ2-1	CSVGLAGGLAGDEQFF
TRBV6-5	TRBJ1-1	CASSYSSSENTEAFF
TRBV6-6	TRBJ2-3	CASSYSDRGDTQYF
TRBV7-9	TRBJ1-1	CASSFTSGTGNTEAFF
TRBV7-9	TRBJ2-3	CAGGRTSTDTQYF
TRBV3-1	TRBJ2-5	CASTTSRVNQETQYF
TRBV3-1	TRBJ2-7	CASSQGRGSGYEQYF
TRBV15	TRBJ2-1	CATSDKVGGSYNEQFF
TRBV7-9	TRBJ2-7	CASSSLSKPGTGIYEQYF
TRBV16	TRBJ2-2	CASSQWGTPGELFF
TRBV5-1	TRBJ2-5	CASSSSAGRETQYF
TRBV25-1	TRBJ2-1	CASSYGTANEQFF
TRBV10-3	TRBJ2-4	CAISSTGSRAKNIQYF
TRBV11-2	TRBJ2-1	CASSLDGTSLNEQFF
TRBV13	TRBJ2-3	CASSLEGAHSQYF